These 11 T cell receptor beta chains originate from one sample sequenced in a study of cytomegalovirus exposure and HLA in healthy donors. Primers for the PCR totalled 60 Vbeta and 13 Jbeta. TCRdb's copy holds only in-frame clones and misses some; the assay was immunoSEQ multiplex PCR. This repertoire shows more than 85,000 clones, less than 80% found once; its top ten account for around 1.3%. Input material: PBMCs. The source of these receptors is a man aged 25-45 years in good health and CMV-seronegative.

The rearrangement uses TRBV4-3 and TRBJ2-7; no clear D. CDR3 length: 17 residues. V was clipped by 3 bases and J by 3 bases, with 21 bases between them. Germline-derived CDR1 and CDR2 are LGHNA and YSLEER. CDR3 region: CASSQEILSVFSYEQYF. CDR3 sequence (DNA): TGCGCCAGCAGCCAGGAGATACTAAGCGTCTTCAGCTACGAGCAGTACTTC.

This chain joins TRBV29-1 and TRBJ2-3; 9 nucleotides line up with TRBD1. Germline V gene data show CDR1 as SQVTM and CDR2 as ANQGSEA. J gave up 3 bases and V 8 bases, and 3 bases lay outside the gene matches. The CDR3 extends over 12 amino acids. CDR3 DNA: TGCAGCTGGGGACAGGGAACAGATACGCAGTATTTT. This translates into CSWGQGTDTQYF.

The V gene is TRBV27, the J gene TRBJ2-3; a possible D gene is TRBD1 (5 bases). Germline-derived CDR1 and CDR2 are MNHEY and SMNVEV (reference sequence). CDR3 length: 17 residues. Trimming took 1 base from V and 2 from J, leaving 16 bases between them. CDR3: CASSLWVGAETTDTQYF. The CDR3 nucleotides are TGTGCCAGCAGTTTATGGGTTGGGGCAGAGACCACAGATACGCAGTATTTT.

The chain joins TRBV9 to TRBJ2-4; tentative D call: TRBD1 (5 bases). Looked up from germline, CDR1 is SGDLS and CDR2 is YYNGEE. CDR3 length: 15 residues. The V end was cut by 2 bases, the J end by 1 base, with 10 bases between. The CDR3 region is CASSVLGAAKNIQYF. The CDR3 DNA reads as TGTGCCAGCAGCGTGCTAGGGGCGGCCAAAAACATTCAGTACTTC.

The V call is TRBV5-5, the J call TRBJ2-7; possibly TRBD1 for D (5 bases). From germline, CDR1 is SGHKS and CDR2 YYEKEE (reference sequence). The CDR3 totals 15 residues. V lost 4 bases and J lost 5, with 19 bases in between. Here the CDR3 reads CASSPLPGSVHEQYF. The DNA for the CDR3 is TGTGCCAGCAGCCCACTGCCAGGGTCTGTCCACGAGCAGTACTTC.

This clone was detected once. The rearrangement joins TRBV10-1 to TRBJ2-7; 9 nucleotides align to TRBD2. This CDR3 spans 14 amino acids. Germline V gene lookup returns CDR1 WNHNN and CDR2 SYGVQD (reference sequence). Trimming at V came to 3 bases and at J to 5 bases, leaving 5 bases not matched to a gene. CDR3 sequence (DNA): TGCGCCAGCAGTGAAAGGGCGGGAGGGAACGAGCAGTACTTC. Protein sequence: CASSERAGGNEQYF.

Only a few counts were recorded for this clone. This chain links TRBV4-1 with TRBJ2-1, with D possibly being TRBD1 (5 bases). The length of the CDR3 is 14 residues. CDR1 and CDR2 from the germline V gene are MGHRA and YSYEKL. With 0 bases removed from V and 8 bases from J, the gap between germline ends came to 11 bases. The CDR3 nucleotides are TGCGCCAGCAGCCAAGATCCGCAGGGCTATGAGCAGTTCTTC. Its translation is CASSQDPQGYEQFF.

The chain joins TRBV29-1 to TRBJ2-1; 10 positions match TRBD1. CDR1 is SQVTM, CDR2 ANQGSEA, per germline. The CDR3 sequence is 14 residues long. The ends lost 7 bases at V and 6 bases at J; junction bases unmatched: 9. The CDR3 protein is CSAARDRGINEQFF. CDR3 bases: TGCAGCGCTGCCCGGGACAGGGGAATCAATGAGCAGTTCTTC.

The gene calls are TRBV11-2 and TRBJ2-3; D perhaps matches TRBD1 (6 bases). V shed 5 bases and J shed 2 bases, with 14 bases lying between them. The CDR3 has 15 residues. Germline V gene lookup returns CDR1 SGHAT and CDR2 FQNNGV. The CDR3 DNA reads as TGTGCCAGCAGCCCCACGACAGGTCTCACAGATACGCAGTATTTT. It specifies CASSPTTGLTDTQYF.

The genes are TRBV4-1 and TRBJ2-1; TRBD1 agrees at 8 bases. J gave up 7 bases and V 0 bases, and 8 bases lay outside the gene matches. Germline CDR1 is MGHRA and CDR2 is YSYEKL. This CDR3 has 16 amino acids. CDR3 in amino acids: CASSQDRGDRRNEQFF. CDR3 nucleotide sequence: TGCGCCAGCAGCCAAGATAGGGGGGACAGGAGGAATGAGCAGTTCTTC.

The rearrangement joins TRBV2 to TRBJ2-3, with 14 bases aligning to TRBD2. The V gene end was trimmed by 4 bases and the J gene end by 4 bases; junction bases not matched to a gene: 4. Germline loops: CDR1 SNHLY, CDR2 FYNNEI. CDR3 length: 16 amino acids. CDR3 protein: CASSVRLAGGADTQYF. The CDR3 DNA is TGTGCCAGCAGTGTCCGACTAGCGGGGGGGGCAGATACGCAGTATTTT.